The present entry profiles one T cell receptor (beta chain) with its context. Per germline, CDR1 SGHAT and CDR2 FQNNGV. Between the trimmed V and J ends, which lost 2 bases and 4 bases, there was a span of 12 bases. This CDR3 region has 14 residues. The data originate from a study of CD8+CD57+ T cells in acquired aplastic anemia. Genomic DNA acted as the template from which TCR beta VDJ combination and CDR3 sequence profiling were carried out. One entry per CDR3 protein, called by TCRdb with MiXCR from the reads. Of about 220,000 distinct CDR3 sequences in the sample, 34% were seen once. The chain carries TRBV11-2 and TRBJ2-7; D is perhaps TRBD1 (5 bases). The receptor comes from a human donor in good health, serving as a control. Sequencing was performed on sorted CD4+, CD8+, or CD8+CD57+ T cells (not recorded which) from PBMCs. The CDR3 spells CASSLSGSQYEQYF. For the CDR3, the DNA is TGTGCCAGCAGCTTATCAGGGTCCCAATACGAGCAGTACTTC.